This T cell receptor (beta chain) stems from a study of control samples from healthy donors and cancer patients. The CDR3 covers 14 residues. The V gene's germline CDR1 is MNHNS and CDR2 SASEGT. Trimming pared 1 base from V and 0 bases from J, leaving 6 bases between. Here immunoSEQ multiplex PCR was the method, and the copy in TCRdb shows in-frame clones only, minus some. The sample holds 100,000 to 150,000 clones, roughly 87% seen once. This clonotype was sampled from a man between 18 and 29 years old in good health. This chain joins TRBV6-1 and TRBJ1-1, with D possibly being TRBD1 (5 bases). Sequencing was done on a sample of blood. The CDR3 here is CASSEGQLNTEAFF. Here the CDR3 DNA reads TGTGCCAGCAGTGAAGGACAGTTGAACACTGAAGCTTTCTTT.